This TCR beta chain was sequenced during a study of control samples from healthy donors and cancer patients. Method: immunoSEQ multiplex PCR; TCRdb's copy keeps in-frame clones and lacks some. The sample holds about 160,000 clones, 96% seen once. The CDR3 consists of 13 residues. Trimming took 8 bases from V and 7 from J; bases not matched to a gene: 10. Per germline, CDR1 MDHEN and CDR2 SYDVKM. Sequenced material: blood. This chain connects TRBV28 to TRBJ1-2; 7 bases are shared with TRBD1. The receptor comes from a woman in her twenties or thirties in good health. The CDR3 DNA reads as TGTGCCAGCGATGAAAGGAACAGGGGTGGCTACACCTTC. Its protein product is CASDERNRGGYTF.